This paragraph reports one TCR beta chain. Its specificity is unknown. This sample was taken from a study of cytomegalovirus exposure and HLA in healthy donors. Germline assignment: CDR1 LNHNV and CDR2 YYDKDF (reference sequence). The CDR3 is made up of 19 amino acids. With V trimmed by 6 bases and J by 2 bases, 18 bases remained unmatched. Study-wide findings and caveats: In terms of immune exposure information, only CMV serostatus was available.

13 Jbeta primers and 60 Vbeta primers were used for the PCR. Here immunoSEQ multiplex PCR was the method, and the copy in TCRdb shows in-frame clones only, minus some. The data contain fewer than 200,000 clones, roughly 81% of them singletons. Sequencing used PBMCs. The rearrangement uses TRBV15 and TRBJ2-1, with 8 bases matching TRBD2. The receptor was isolated from a man aged 30 to 39 in good health and CMV-seropositive. The CDR3 coding sequence is TGTGCCACCAGGTACCCGGGGGGGTATTCGGGAGTCACCTACAATGAGCAGTTCTTC. This gives the protein CATRYPGGYSGVTYNEQFF.